These 21 T cell receptor beta chains were all obtained from the same sample, sequenced in a study of a mutant IDH1 vaccine in newly diagnosed glioma. Antigens of these TCRs are unknown. Some clones are missing from TCRdb's copy, which holds only in-frame ones; the method was immunoSEQ multiplex PCR. The table shows around 46,000 clones, with about 77% occurring only once. Sample time point: week 5, during vaccination. All doses held 300 ug of mutant IDH1 20-mer peptide, with topical imiquimod. The material sequenced was PBMCs, taken from a glioma patient whose treatment included an IDH1 peptide vaccine. Receptors originate from a man in his fifties or sixties with glioma.

The chain couples TRBV4-3 to TRBJ1-1, with no clear D. The CDR3 is made up of 13 amino acids. V was pared by 0 bases and J by 1 base, with 3 bases between. The V gene's germline CDR1 is LGHNA and CDR2 YSLEER. In nucleotides, the CDR3 is TGCGCCAGCAGCCAAGATGCGAACACTGAAGCTTTCTTT. Residues: CASSQDANTEAFF.

V and J are TRBV6-5 and TRBJ1-1; D is ambiguous. The CDR3 extends over 15 amino acids. CDR1 is MNHEY, CDR2 SVGAGI, per germline. Trimming cost V 2 bases and J 4 bases, with 14 bases left between them. CDR3 loop: CASSYNGRGSTEAFF. In DNA, the CDR3 is TGTGCCAGCAGTTACAACGGACGGGGAAGCACTGAAGCTTTCTTT.

The rearrangement uses TRBV5-1 and TRBJ1-1; TRBD1 is a possible D gene (6 bases). The CDR3 runs 15 residues. Trimming stripped 4 bases from V and 5 bases from J, with 18 bases between. Germline CDR1 is SGHRS and CDR2 is YFSETQ. CDR3: CASSPRDTLGTEAFF. The CDR3 DNA is TGCGCCAGCAGCCCCCGGGACACCTTAGGGACTGAAGCTTTCTTT.

V is TRBV5-1 and J is TRBJ2-7, with 9 positions matching TRBD1. The V segment lost 6 bases and the J segment 7 bases; nucleotides outside the gene matches: 17. Per germline, CDR1 SGHRS and CDR2 YFSETQ. The CDR3 has 16 amino acids. CDR3 residues: CASNDPTGTGLREQYF. CDR3 bases: TGCGCCAGCAACGATCCAACCGGGACAGGGTTGAGAGAGCAGTACTTC.

This chain joins TRBV6-1 and TRBJ1-2; D is ambiguous. Germline CDR1 MNHNS, CDR2 SASEGT. Trimming removed 2 bases at V and 4 bases at J, with 11 bases between. The CDR3 has 14 residues. In DNA form, the CDR3 reads TGTGCCAGCAGTGAAACCCCCACACGCTATGGCTACACCTTC. Encoded protein: CASSETPTRYGYTF.

This chain links TRBV5-4 with TRBJ1-2, with a possible D match to TRBD1 (5 bases). The length of the CDR3 is 15 residues. The V end lost 0 bases, the J end lost 0 bases, and 9 bases lay between the germline ends. Germline V lookup: CDR1 SGHNT, CDR2 YYREEE (reference sequence). CDR3 sequence (DNA): TGTGCCAGCAGCTTGGTGGGGACGTCTAACTATGGCTACACCTTC. Translating gives CASSLVGTSNYGYTF.

The count of this clone is one. The CDR3 here is CASSPTRGLGGAFF. The DNA for the CDR3 is TGTGCCAGCAGTCCCACCCGAGGTCTCGGTGGAGCTTTCTTT. The V call is TRBV28, the J call TRBJ1-1; D is unresolved. The germline V and J ends were trimmed by 5 bases and 10 bases, with 20 bases remaining between them. This CDR3 spans 14 amino acids. The germline gives CDR1 MDHEN, CDR2 SYDVKM.

Notes on this clone: At the DNA level, this CDR3 is encoded by other sequences in the same sample as well. The chain has TRBV19 and TRBJ1-1; TRBD1 might be the D (5 bases). The CDR3 loop spans 13 amino acids. V lost 6 bases, J lost 1 base, and 9 bases lay in between. CDR1 is LNHDA, CDR2 SQIVND, per germline (reference sequence). This CDR3 reads CASSPRGNTEAFF. The CDR3 DNA is TGTGCCAGTAGCCCTAGGGGGAACACTGAAGCTTTCTTT. Full variable domain (missing parts from reference TRBV19 and TRBJ1-1): DGGITQSPKYLFRKEGQNVTLSCEQNLNHDAMYWYRQDPGQGLRLIYYSQIVNDFQKGDIAEGYSVSREKKESFPLTVTSAQKNPTAFYLCASSPRGNTEAFFGQGTRLTVV.

This CDR3 is CASSTAGGPQETQYF. In DNA form, the CDR3 reads TGTGCCAGCAGCACAGCGGGGGGGCCCCAAGAGACCCAGTACTTC. The V and J genes are TRBV5-4 and TRBJ2-5; TRBD2 matches 10 bases. Germline trimming cut 4 bases from V and 1 base from J; bases unmatched to any gene: 4. Germline CDR1 SGHNT, CDR2 YYREEE (reference sequence). The CDR3 contains 15 residues.

The chain recombines TRBV27 with TRBJ2-4; possible D gene TRBD1, 6 bases. The germline V gene has CDR1 MNHEY and CDR2 SMNVEV (reference sequence). The CDR3 is made up of 17 amino acids. Trimming took 5 bases from V and 0 from J, leaving 17 bases between them. The chain's CDR3 is CASSPLRTALAKNIQYF. DNA for the CDR3: TGTGCCAGCAGTCCACTTAGGACAGCCTTAGCCAAAAACATTCAGTACTTC.

This chain joins TRBV5-5 and TRBJ1-4, with 8 bases identical to TRBD1. The CDR3 contains 15 residues. Germline V gene sequence: CDR1 SGHKS, CDR2 YYEKEE (reference sequence). J lost 10 bases, V lost 0 bases, and 8 bases had no gene match. The CDR3 protein is CASSLGTGGGGKLFF. The CDR3, as DNA: TGTGCCAGCAGCTTGGGCACAGGGGGGGGTGGAAAACTGTTTTTT. Complete variable domain (other parts from reference TRBV5-5 and TRBJ1-4): DAGVTQSPTHLIKTRGQQVTLRCSPISGHKSVSWYQQVLGQGPQFIFQYYEKEERGRGNFPDRFSARQFPNYSSELNVNALLLGDSALYLCASSLGTGGGGKLFFGSGTQLSVL.

The J gene is TRBJ2-2, the V gene TRBV5-1; D perhaps matches TRBD2 (5 bases). Germline V gene lookup returns CDR1 SGHRS and CDR2 YFSETQ. The CDR3 totals 13 residues. V was trimmed by 4 bases and J by 4 bases, leaving 8 bases between them. The CDR3 DNA reads as TGCGCCAGCAGCGAAACTAGCACCGGGGAGCTGTTTTTT. It yields the protein CASSETSTGELFF.

The sample holds one count of this clone. The chain joins TRBV12-5 to TRBJ2-1; D might be TRBD2 (5 bases). This CDR3 comprises 12 residues. The V gene's germline CDR1 is LGHNT and CDR2 FRNRAP. V shed 3 bases and J shed 8 bases, with 8 bases lying between them. The CDR3 here is CASGLLDHEQFF. Written as DNA, the CDR3 is TGTGCTAGTGGTTTACTAGATCATGAGCAGTTCTTC.

V and J are TRBV7-9 and TRBJ2-2, with D maybe TRBD2 (5 bases). The length of the CDR3 is 14 residues. The V end was cut by 6 bases, the J end by 5 bases, with 13 bases between. CDR1 and CDR2 (germline): SEHNR, FQNEAQ (reference sequence). The CDR3 reads CASRDSGWTGELFF. The CDR3 DNA reads as TGTGCCAGCAGGGACTCTGGGTGGACCGGGGAGCTGTTTTTT.

In this sample, this clone turned up a few times. This chain connects TRBV6-6 to TRBJ1-5, with D unclear. The V gene's germline CDR1 is MNHNY and CDR2 SVGAGI (reference sequence). The CDR3 runs to 14 residues. V shed 6 bases and J shed 4 bases, with 13 bases lying between them. CDR3 nucleotide sequence: TGTGCCAGCAGATCCGGGATCCTTAATCAGCCCCAGCATTTT. It specifies CASRSGILNQPQHF.

The chain links TRBV7-9 to TRBJ1-6; no firm D call. This CDR3 contains 12 residues. Trimming left V 4 bases short and J 9 bases short, with 7 bases between. Germline assignment: CDR1 SEHNR and CDR2 FQNEAQ (reference sequence). CDR3 in amino acids: CASSSSGSPLHF. The CDR3 coding sequence is TGTGCCAGCAGCTCGTCGGGTTCACCCCTCCACTTT. Filled out from reference TRBV7-9 and TRBJ1-6, the complete variable domain reads DTGVSQNPRHKITKRGQNVTFRCDPISEHNRLYWYRQTLGQGPEFLTYFQNEAQLEKSRLLSDRFSAERPKGSFSTLEIQRTEQGDSAMYLCASSSSGSPLHFGNGTRLTVT.

The chain uses TRBV5-1 and TRBJ1-1, with D maybe TRBD1 (6 bases). The CDR3 extends over 14 amino acids. The V gene's germline CDR1 is SGHRS and CDR2 YFSETQ. V lost 5 bases to trimming and J lost 1 base, with 12 bases between them. CDR3 sequence reads: CASSQGTANTEAFF. CDR3 coding DNA: TGCGCCAGCAGTCAGGGGACCGCGAACACTGAAGCTTTCTTT.

This sequence joins TRBV2 and TRBJ2-6; a weak D match, TRBD1 (6 bases). The CDR3 runs to 17 residues. Germline CDR1 reads SNHLY; CDR2 reads FYNNEI. The V and J ends lost 6 bases and 2 bases respectively, with 17 bases between them. CDR3: CASRTTGRTAGANVLTF. The CDR3 DNA sequence: TGTGCCAGCAGAACCACAGGGAGAACTGCTGGGGCCAACGTCCTGACTTTC. The variable domain in full, with the rest retrieved from reference TRBV2 and TRBJ2-6, is EPEVTQTPSHQVTQMGQEVILRCVPISNHLYFYWYRQILGQKVEFLVSFYNNEISEKSEIFDDQFSVERPDGSNFTLKIRSTKLEDSAMYFCASRTTGRTAGANVLTFGAGSRLTVL.

This clone was seen a single time. This chain uses TRBV7-9 with TRBJ2-2; tentatively, D is TRBD2 (7 bases). Trimming shortened V by 2 bases and J by 6 bases, and 13 bases separated the two germline ends. Germline V gene data show CDR1 as SEHNR and CDR2 as FQNEAQ (reference sequence). CDR3 length: 15 amino acids. The CDR3 sequence: CASSLNWGGSGELFF. In DNA form, the CDR3 reads TGTGCCAGCAGCTTAAATTGGGGGGGCTCCGGGGAGCTGTTTTTT.

Only one count was recorded for this clone. The V and J genes are TRBV30 and TRBJ1-5, with unresolved D. CDR1 is GTSNPN, CDR2 SVGIG, per germline (reference sequence). Trimming cost V 0 bases and J 6 bases, with 9 bases left between them. There are 13 residues in the CDR3. Here the CDR3 DNA reads TGTGCCTGGAGTGTACGGGGATCTCAGCCCCAGCATTTT. It translates to CAWSVRGSQPQHF.

A note on this clone: Its ends do not fully match the called genes, so a read error is possible. The chain carries TRBV14 and TRBJ1-2; 10 nucleotides align to TRBD1. The CDR3 runs to 13 residues. The V gene's germline CDR1 is SGHDN and CDR2 FVKESK. In DNA form, the CDR3 reads TGCGCCAGCAGCCAAGGGACAGGGGATGGCTACACCTTC. Protein sequence: CASSQGTGDGYTF.